The 21 T cell receptor beta chains listed next were all sequenced from one sample in a study of T cells after yellow fever vaccination. TCRdb recomputed calls from the 5' RACE reads with MiXCR, one row per CDR3 protein. The data hold around 320,000 distinct CDR3 sequences, with around 10% observed a single time. The source material was CD4+ T cells sorted from PBMCs, sampled 5 days after the yellow fever booster vaccination. Receptors were obtained from a man between 18 and 29 years old who received the YFV17D yellow fever vaccine.

The sample holds many counts of this clonotype. The CDR3 bases are TGCAGTGCTAGAGTCCCCCAGACGTTTGGAAACACCATATATTTT. As protein: CSARVPQTFGNTIYF. The V gene is TRBV20-1, the J gene TRBJ1-3, with D unclear. This CDR3 is 15 amino acids long. The V end lost 1 base, the J end lost 3 bases, and 13 bases lay between the germline ends. CDR1 is DFQATT, CDR2 SNEGSKA, per germline (reference sequence).

This clonotype was counted between two and nine times. The chain has TRBV7-9 and TRBJ1-4; TRBD1 agrees at 7 bases. Trimming at V came to 1 base and at J to 7 bases, leaving 9 bases not matched to a gene. This CDR3 has 16 amino acids. In germline, CDR1 is SEHNR, CDR2 FQNEAQ (reference sequence). As DNA, the CDR3 is TGTGCCAGCAGCTTAGGATCCGGGACAGAATTTGAAAAACTGTTTTTT. Amino acids: CASSLGSGTEFEKLFF.

This clonotype was picked up a small number of times. The chain carries TRBV7-3 and TRBJ2-1, with D possibly TRBD2 on 6 matching bases. The CDR3 is 13 residues long. V dropped 5 bases and J dropped 4 bases, with 9 bases sitting between them. CDR1 and CDR2 from the germline V gene are SGHTA and FQGTGA. CDR3 sequence (DNA): TGTGCCAGCAGCCCCGCGGGGTACAATGAGCAGTTCTTC. Its translation is CASSPAGYNEQFF.

The chain combines TRBV9 with TRBJ2-5, with D possibly being TRBD2 (6 bases). CDR1 and CDR2 from the germline V gene are SGDLS and YYNGEE. This CDR3 spans 15 amino acids. The V end was cut by 0 bases, the J end by 2 bases, with 11 bases between. The CDR3 here is CASSVDAGMQETQYF. Written as DNA, the CDR3 is TGTGCCAGCAGCGTAGACGCGGGGATGCAAGAGACCCAGTACTTC.

This clonotype was counted at least ten times. The rearrangement uses TRBV6-5 and TRBJ1-2; a weak D match, TRBD1 (6 bases). V lost 6 bases and J lost 0, with 11 bases in between. This CDR3 region has 14 residues. CDR1 is MNHEY, CDR2 SVGAGI, per germline. The CDR3: CASRTAGANYGYTF. As DNA, the CDR3 is TGTGCCAGCAGGACGGCAGGGGCTAACTATGGCTACACCTTC.

The chain combines TRBV20-1 with TRBJ1-5; possible D gene TRBD1, 6 bases. The CDR3 length is 15 residues. V lost 1 base to trimming and J lost 3 bases, with 13 bases between them. Germline V CDR1 and CDR2: DFQATT, SNEGSKA (reference sequence). Here the CDR3 reads CSARVQGRFNQPQHF. Here the CDR3 DNA reads TGCAGTGCTAGAGTCCAGGGGCGGTTCAATCAGCCCCAGCATTTT.

This clonotype was observed at least ten times. The chain links TRBV4-3 to TRBJ2-3, with TRBD2 matching 11 bases. The length of the CDR3 is 16 residues. Germline values: CDR1 LGHNA, CDR2 YSLEER. The junction had 5 bases not matched to a gene; V was cut back by 4 bases and J by 2 bases. The DNA for the CDR3 is TGCGCCAGCAGCCGCACTAGCGGGGGTATCACAGATACGCAGTATTTT. Translating it yields CASSRTSGGITDTQYF.

The CDR3 bases are TGTGCCAGCAGCGGGCTACGCCAAGAGACCCAGTACTTC. Its protein product is CASSGLRQETQYF. The chain links TRBV6-1 to TRBJ2-5; no definite D call. Germline lookup yields CDR1 MNHNS and CDR2 SASEGT. Between the trimmed V and J ends, which lost 6 bases and 1 base, there was a span of 9 bases. There are 13 residues in the CDR3.

A few counts support this clonotype. The chain has TRBV4-3 and TRBJ2-5, with D possibly TRBD1 on 6 matching bases. The germline CDR1 and CDR2 sequences are LGHNA and YSLEER. The ends were cut back, 4 bases at V and 2 bases at J, with 11 bases in the middle. The CDR3 sequence is 14 residues long. In DNA form, the CDR3 reads TGCGCCAGCAGCCCGGACAGCGGACAAGAGACCCAGTACTTC. It is translated as CASSPDSGQETQYF.

This clonotype was observed a few times. This chain joins TRBV3-1 and TRBJ2-3; TRBD2 is a possible D gene (6 bases). V lost 3 bases, J lost 10 bases, and 17 bases lay in between. Germline-derived CDR1 and CDR2 are LGHDT and YNNKEL (reference sequence). The CDR3 runs to 14 residues. The DNA for the CDR3 is TGTGCCAGCAGCCACCGCCGGGAGTCCAATGCGCAGTATTTT. Its translation is CASSHRRESNAQYF.

Many counts were recorded for this clonotype. The genes are TRBV7-3 and TRBJ2-4; D gene ambiguous. The germline V and J ends were trimmed by 5 bases and 0 bases, with 17 bases remaining between them. This CDR3 has 17 amino acids. Germline V gene data show CDR1 as SGHTA and CDR2 as FQGTGA. The CDR3: CASSVKRKRVAKNIQYF. The CDR3 bases are TGTGCCAGCAGCGTTAAAAGGAAACGCGTAGCCAAAAACATTCAGTACTTC.

This clonotype has more than one count but fewer than ten. V and J are TRBV15 and TRBJ2-1; possible D gene TRBD1, 5 bases. This CDR3 region has 13 residues. Trimming removed 0 bases at V and 6 bases at J, with 6 bases between. Germline lookup yields CDR1 LNHNV and CDR2 YYDKDF (reference sequence). CDR3 region: CATSRETGNEQFF. The CDR3 DNA follows: TGTGCCACCAGCAGAGAAACAGGCAATGAGCAGTTCTTC.

The table lists this clonotype with a count of one. The chain links TRBV5-1 to TRBJ2-7, with D perhaps matching TRBD1 (5 bases). Looked up from germline, CDR1 is SGHRS and CDR2 is YFSETQ. Trimming removed 5 bases at V and 2 bases at J, with 11 bases between. This CDR3 is 13 amino acids long. In DNA, the CDR3 is TGCGCCAGCAGGCCGACAGTAGCCTACGAGCAGTACTTC. Its translation: CASRPTVAYEQYF.

The sample holds a few counts of this clonotype. The chain links TRBV2 to TRBJ1-1; possible D gene TRBD1, 5 bases. CDR1 SNHLY and CDR2 FYNNEI come from the germline V gene. This CDR3 has 14 residues. Trimming took off 3 bases at V and 4 bases at J, with 12 bases between the two ends. CDR3 DNA sequence: TGTGCCAGCAGTGATTGGGGGGAGGGCACTGAAGCTTTCTTT. Protein: CASSDWGEGTEAFF.

This clonotype was recorded many times. The gene calls are TRBV5-5 and TRBJ2-1, with a weak D call TRBD1 (5 bases). The CDR3 has 11 amino acids. V lost 3 bases to trimming and J lost 10 bases, with 8 bases between them. CDR1 is SGHKS, CDR2 YYEKEE, per germline (reference sequence). The CDR3 protein is CASSWWGEQFF. In DNA form, the CDR3 reads TGTGCCAGCAGCTGGTGGGGCGAGCAGTTCTTC.

The chain has TRBV9 and TRBJ1-4; 7 positions match TRBD1. Germline CDR1 is SGDLS and CDR2 is YYNGEE. Unmatched junction bases numbered 7, after V lost 5 bases and J lost 6 bases. CDR3 size: 14 residues. CDR3 nucleotides: TGTGCCAGCAGTAGGACAGGAAGGGATGAAAAACTGTTTTTT. Translation gives CASSRTGRDEKLFF.

The V gene is TRBV5-6, the J gene TRBJ1-2; D call uncertain. The CDR3 has 11 amino acids. Germline lookup yields CDR1 SGHDT and CDR2 YYEEEE. With 4 bases removed from V and 8 bases from J, the gap between germline ends came to 9 bases. The CDR3 sequence is CASSLLRGYTF. As DNA, the CDR3 is TGTGCCAGCAGCCTTCTTAGGGGCTACACCTTC.

In this sample, this clonotype turned up a few times. This chain joins TRBV12-3 or TRBV12-4 and TRBJ1-5; D remains ambiguous. Trimming stripped 6 bases from V and 2 bases from J, with 11 bases between. The CDR3 contains 14 residues. The CDR3: CASSQPGGNQPQHF. The CDR3 bases are TGTGCCAGCAGCCAGCCCGGCGGCAATCAGCCCCAGCATTTT.

This chain uses TRBV11-2 with TRBJ2-1, with a tentative D call TRBD1 (6 bases). The CDR3 has 14 residues. CDR1 is SGHAT, CDR2 FQNNGV, per germline. Trimming took 2 bases from V and 8 from J, leaving 13 bases between them. CDR3 nucleotides: TGTGCCAGCAGCTTATCCAGGGGTTCCCATGAGCAGTTCTTC. As protein: CASSLSRGSHEQFF.

Many counts were recorded for this clonotype. The chain joins TRBV30 to TRBJ2-1, with D tentatively TRBD1 (7 bases). Trimming stripped 6 bases from V and 15 bases from J, with 27 bases between. CDR3 length: 14 amino acids. The germline V gene encodes CDR1 GTSNPN and CDR2 SVGIG (reference sequence). This chain's CDR3 is CACPGGPVLPGPFF. In DNA, the CDR3 is TGTGCCTGCCCAGGGGGGCCAGTCTTGCCCGGGCCGTTCTTC.

This clonotype has just a few counts. The chain employs TRBV19 and TRBJ2-7; D might be TRBD2 (6 bases). Germline CDR1 and CDR2: LNHDA and SQIVND (reference sequence). CDR3 length equals 16 residues. V was shortened by 5 bases and J by 3 bases, with 20 bases between the two germline ends. CDR3 nucleotides: TGTGCCAGTAGTCACGCTGCGGTGGAGGGGAACTACGAGCAGTACTTC. Protein sequence: CASSHAAVEGNYEQYF.